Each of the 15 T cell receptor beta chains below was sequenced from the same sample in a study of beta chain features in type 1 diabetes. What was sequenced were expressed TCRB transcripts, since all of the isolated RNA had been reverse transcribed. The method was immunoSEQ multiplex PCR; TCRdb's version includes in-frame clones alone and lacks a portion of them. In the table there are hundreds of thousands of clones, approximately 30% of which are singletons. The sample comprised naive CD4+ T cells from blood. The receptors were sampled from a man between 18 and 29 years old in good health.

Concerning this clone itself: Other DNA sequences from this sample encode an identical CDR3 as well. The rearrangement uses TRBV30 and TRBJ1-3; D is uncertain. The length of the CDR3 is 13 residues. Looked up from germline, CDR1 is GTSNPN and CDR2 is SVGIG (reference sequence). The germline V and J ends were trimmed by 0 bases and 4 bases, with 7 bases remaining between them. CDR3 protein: CAWSVGQGNTIYF. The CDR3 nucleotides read TGTGCCTGGAGTGTCGGCCAAGGAAACACCATATATTTT. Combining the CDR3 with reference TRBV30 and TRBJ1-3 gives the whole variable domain SQTIHQWPATLVQPVGSPLSLECTVEGTSNPNLYWYRQAAGRGLQLLFYSVGIGQISSEVPQNLSASRPQDRQFILSSKKLLLSDSGFYLCAWSVGQGNTIYFGEGSWLTVV.

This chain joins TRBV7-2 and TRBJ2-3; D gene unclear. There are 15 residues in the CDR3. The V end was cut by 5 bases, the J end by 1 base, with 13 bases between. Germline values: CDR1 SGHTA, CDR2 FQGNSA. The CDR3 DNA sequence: TGTGCCAGCAGCATTGACACCCTACGCACAGATACGCAGTATTTT. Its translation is CASSIDTLRTDTQYF.

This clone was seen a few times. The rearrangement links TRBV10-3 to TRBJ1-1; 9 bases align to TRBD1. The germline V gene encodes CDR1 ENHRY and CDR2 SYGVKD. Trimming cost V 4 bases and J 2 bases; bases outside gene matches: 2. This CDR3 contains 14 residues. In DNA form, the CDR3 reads TGTGCCATCAGTGCGGGACAGGGAAACACTGAAGCTTTCTTT. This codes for CAISAGQGNTEAFF.

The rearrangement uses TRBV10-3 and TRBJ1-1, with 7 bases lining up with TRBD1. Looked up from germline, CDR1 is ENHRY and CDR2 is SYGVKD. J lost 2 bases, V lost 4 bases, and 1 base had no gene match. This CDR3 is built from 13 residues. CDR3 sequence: CAISGQGNTEAFF. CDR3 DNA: TGTGCCATCAGTGGACAGGGCAACACTGAAGCTTTCTTT.

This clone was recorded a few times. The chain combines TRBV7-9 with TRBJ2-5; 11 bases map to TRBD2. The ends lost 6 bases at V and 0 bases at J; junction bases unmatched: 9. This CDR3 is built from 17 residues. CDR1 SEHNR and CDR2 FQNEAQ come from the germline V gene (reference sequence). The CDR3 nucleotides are TGTGCCAGCAGTCCCGGGACTAGCGGCTTGTACCAAGAGACCCAGTACTTC. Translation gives CASSPGTSGLYQETQYF.

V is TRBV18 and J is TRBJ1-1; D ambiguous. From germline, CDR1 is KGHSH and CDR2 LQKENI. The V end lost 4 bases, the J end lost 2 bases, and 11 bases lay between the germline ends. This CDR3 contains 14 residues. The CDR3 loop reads CASSLWTANTEAFF. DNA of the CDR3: TGTGCCAGCTCACTCTGGACTGCTAACACTGAAGCTTTCTTT.

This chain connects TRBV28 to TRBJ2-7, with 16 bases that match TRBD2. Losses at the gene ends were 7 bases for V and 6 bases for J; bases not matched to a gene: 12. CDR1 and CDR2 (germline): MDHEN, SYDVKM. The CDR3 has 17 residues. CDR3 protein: CASTPRGTSGRAGEQYF. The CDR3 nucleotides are TGTGCCAGCACCCCTAGGGGGACTAGCGGGAGGGCCGGCGAGCAGTACTTC.

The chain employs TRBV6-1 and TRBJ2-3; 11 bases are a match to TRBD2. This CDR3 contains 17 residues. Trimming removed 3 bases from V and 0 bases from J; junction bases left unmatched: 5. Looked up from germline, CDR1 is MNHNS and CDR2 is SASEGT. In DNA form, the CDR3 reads TGTGCCAGCAGTGAGCCTAGCGGGAGGCGTAGCACAGATACGCAGTATTTT. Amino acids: CASSEPSGRRSTDTQYF.

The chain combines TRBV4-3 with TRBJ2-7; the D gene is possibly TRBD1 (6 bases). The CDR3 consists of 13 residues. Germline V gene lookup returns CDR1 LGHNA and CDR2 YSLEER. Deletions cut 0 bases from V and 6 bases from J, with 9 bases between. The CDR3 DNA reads TGCGCCAGCAGCCAAGAGGTCAGGGGCGAGCAGTACTTC. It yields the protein CASSQEVRGEQYF.

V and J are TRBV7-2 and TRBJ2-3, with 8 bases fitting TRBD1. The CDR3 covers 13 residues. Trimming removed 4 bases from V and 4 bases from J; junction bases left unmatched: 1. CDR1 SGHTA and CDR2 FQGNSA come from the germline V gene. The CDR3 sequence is CASSSGGADTQYF. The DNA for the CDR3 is TGTGCCAGCAGCTCAGGGGGCGCAGATACGCAGTATTTT.

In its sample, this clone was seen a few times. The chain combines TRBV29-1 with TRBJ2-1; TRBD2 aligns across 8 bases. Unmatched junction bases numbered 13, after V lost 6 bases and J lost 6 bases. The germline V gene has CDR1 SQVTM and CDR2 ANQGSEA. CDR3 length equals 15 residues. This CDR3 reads CSVGAGRALINEQFF. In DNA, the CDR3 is TGCAGCGTCGGGGCCGGGAGGGCCTTGATCAATGAGCAGTTCTTC.

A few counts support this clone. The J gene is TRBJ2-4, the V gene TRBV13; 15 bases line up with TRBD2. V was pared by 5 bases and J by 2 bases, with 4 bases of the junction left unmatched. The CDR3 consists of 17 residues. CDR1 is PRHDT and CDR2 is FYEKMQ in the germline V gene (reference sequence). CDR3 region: CASSKGLAGGSKNIQYF. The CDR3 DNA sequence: TGTGCCAGCAGCAAGGGACTAGCGGGAGGTTCCAAAAACATTCAGTACTTC.

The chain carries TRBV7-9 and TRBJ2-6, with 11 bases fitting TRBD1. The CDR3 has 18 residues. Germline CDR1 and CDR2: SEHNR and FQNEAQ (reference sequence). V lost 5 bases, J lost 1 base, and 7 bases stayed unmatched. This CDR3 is CASSPRTGGLSGANVLTF. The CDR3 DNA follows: TGTGCCAGCAGCCCGCGGACAGGGGGCTTGTCTGGGGCCAACGTCCTGACTTTC.

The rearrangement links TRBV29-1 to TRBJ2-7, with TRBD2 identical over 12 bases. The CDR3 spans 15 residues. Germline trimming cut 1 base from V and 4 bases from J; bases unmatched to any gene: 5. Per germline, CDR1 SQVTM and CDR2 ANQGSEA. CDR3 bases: TGCAGCGTTGAAGTGACTAGCGGGAGTGCGTACGAGCAGTACTTC. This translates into CSVEVTSGSAYEQYF.

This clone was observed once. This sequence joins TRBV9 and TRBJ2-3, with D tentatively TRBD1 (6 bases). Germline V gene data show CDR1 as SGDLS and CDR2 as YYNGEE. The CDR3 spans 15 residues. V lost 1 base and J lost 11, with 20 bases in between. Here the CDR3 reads CASSVSQGQGLQQYF. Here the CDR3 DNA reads TGTGCCAGCAGCGTAAGCCAGGGGCAAGGGCTGCAGCAGTATTTT.